This T cell receptor beta chain originates from a study of OX40 agonist ivuxolimab in advanced cancers. Study in general: A male proportion of about 86% was recorded, with mean age approximately 56 years and range about 23 to 90.

The germline V and J ends were trimmed by 4 bases and 1 base, with 19 bases remaining between them. Germline values: CDR1 SQVTM, CDR2 ANQGSEA. The length of the CDR3 is 17 residues. General study findings and limits: There was clonal expansion of CD4+ and CD8+ blood T cells by week 6 at 0.1 to 3.0 mg/kg.

Libraries were prepared by immunoSEQ multiplex PCR; TCRdb keeps only in-frame clonotypes and omits some of them. This sample has about 32,000 clones, with 80% to 90% found just once. Comment on this clone: Its antigen is currently unknown.

Sequencing was performed on CD4+ or CD8+ T cells sorted from blood, taken in a trial of the OX40 agonist ivuxolimab. The V and J genes are TRBV29-1 and TRBJ2-2; D might be TRBD2 (5 bases). The clonotype originates from an adult with an advanced solid tumor such as melanoma, head and neck, liver or kidney cancer. CDR3 DNA: TGCAGCGTTGCCCAAGGGTCGGGGATCGGGAACACCGGGGAGCTGTTTTTT. It is translated as CSVAQGSGIGNTGELFF.